This T cell receptor beta chain was retrieved from a study of shared clonotypes between healthy human individuals. The study's findings and limits: Lower generation probabilities were found for non-shared clonotypes than for those shared by all four donors.

As for this clone: The target antigen is unknown.

The CDR3 sequence is 14 residues long. Trimming took 0 bases from V and 8 from J, leaving 13 bases between them. Germline V gene data show CDR1 as SGHTA and CDR2 as FQGTGA. Data came from immunoSEQ multiplex PCR; TCRdb stores just in-frame clones and leaves some out. This sample carries hundreds of thousands of clones, 90% to 96% of them seen once, and the ten largest clones take 0.06%. Donors, without exception, were Caucasian adults residing in Nashville, Tennessee. This clonotype originated in a woman between 25 and 40 years old in good health. The sample was naive CD4+ T cells sorted from blood. Documented subset: CD45RA+ positively selected. The chain combines TRBV7-3 with TRBJ1-2, with a weak D call TRBD1 (5 bases). The CDR3 here is CASSLTIGVEGYTF. CDR3 bases: TGTGCCAGCAGCTTAACGATAGGGGTGGAGGGCTACACCTTC.